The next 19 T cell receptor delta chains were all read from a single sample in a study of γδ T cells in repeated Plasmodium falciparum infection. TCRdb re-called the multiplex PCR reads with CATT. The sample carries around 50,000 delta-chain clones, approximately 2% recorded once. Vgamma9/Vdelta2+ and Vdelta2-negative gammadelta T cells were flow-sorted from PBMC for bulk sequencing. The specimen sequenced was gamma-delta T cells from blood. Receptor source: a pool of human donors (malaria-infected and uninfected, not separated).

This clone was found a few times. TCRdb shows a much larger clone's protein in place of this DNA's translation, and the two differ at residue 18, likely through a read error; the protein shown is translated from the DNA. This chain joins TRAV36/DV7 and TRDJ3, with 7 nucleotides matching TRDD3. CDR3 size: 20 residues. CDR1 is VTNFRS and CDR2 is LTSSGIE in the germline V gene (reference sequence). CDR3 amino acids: CAVEVLGTPLRSWDTRQTFF. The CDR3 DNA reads TGTGCTGTGGAGGTACTGGGGACGCCATTACGCTCCTGGGACACCCGACAGACGTTTTTC. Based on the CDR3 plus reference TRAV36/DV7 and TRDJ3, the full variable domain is EDKVVQSPLSLVVHEGDTVTLNCSYEVTNFRSLLWYKQEKKAPTFLFMLTSSGIEKKSGRLSSILDKKELSSILNITATQTGDSAIYLCAVEVLGTPLRSWDTRQTFFGTGIKLFVEP.

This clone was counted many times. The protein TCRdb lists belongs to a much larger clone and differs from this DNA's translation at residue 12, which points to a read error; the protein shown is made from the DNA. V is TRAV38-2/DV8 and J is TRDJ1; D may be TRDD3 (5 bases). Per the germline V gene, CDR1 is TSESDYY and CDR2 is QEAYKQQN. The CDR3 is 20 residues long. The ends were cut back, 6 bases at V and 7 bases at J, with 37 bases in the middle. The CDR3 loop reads CAYIGSGSTPGWWWGLKLIF. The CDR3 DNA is TGTGCTTATATAGGTAGCGGGAGTACTCCCGGCTGGTGGTGGGGCCTTAAACTCATCTTT.

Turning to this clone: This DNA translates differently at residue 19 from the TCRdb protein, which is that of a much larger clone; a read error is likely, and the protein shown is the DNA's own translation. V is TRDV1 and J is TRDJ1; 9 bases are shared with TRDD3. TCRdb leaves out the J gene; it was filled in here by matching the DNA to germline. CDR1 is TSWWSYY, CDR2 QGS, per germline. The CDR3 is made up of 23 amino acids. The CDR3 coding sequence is TGTGCTCTTGGGGAACTGAACCCAAAGGTGGGGATACGGTTAACAATCGTTACCGAGAAACTCATCTTT. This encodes CALGELNPKVGIRLTIVTEKLIF.

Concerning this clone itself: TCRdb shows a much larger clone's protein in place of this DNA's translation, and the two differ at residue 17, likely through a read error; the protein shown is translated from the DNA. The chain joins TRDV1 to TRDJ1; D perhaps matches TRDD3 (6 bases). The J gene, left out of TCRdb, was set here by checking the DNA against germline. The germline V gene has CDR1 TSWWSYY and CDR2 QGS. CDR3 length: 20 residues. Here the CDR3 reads CALPHQHNSPATGWTDRLIF. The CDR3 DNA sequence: TGTGCTCTTCCACACCAACATAATTCCCCTGCTACTGGGTGGACCGATAGACTCATCTTT.

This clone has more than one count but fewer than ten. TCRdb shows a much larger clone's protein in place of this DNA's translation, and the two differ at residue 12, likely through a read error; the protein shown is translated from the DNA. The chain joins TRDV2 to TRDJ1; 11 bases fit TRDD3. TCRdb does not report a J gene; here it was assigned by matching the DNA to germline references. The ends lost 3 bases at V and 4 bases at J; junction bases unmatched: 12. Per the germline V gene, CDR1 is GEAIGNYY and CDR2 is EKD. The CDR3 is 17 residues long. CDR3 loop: CACDSLLGDKNIDKLIF. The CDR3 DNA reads TGTGCCTGTGACTCCTTACTGGGGGATAAGAACATCGATAAACTCATCTTT.

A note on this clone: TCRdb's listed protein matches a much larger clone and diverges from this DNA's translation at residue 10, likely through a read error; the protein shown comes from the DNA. CDR3 DNA: TGTGCTCTTGGGGAACTACAGATCCTACTTGGCTACTGGGGGATATACACCGATAAACTCATCTTT. Translating it yields CALGELQILLGYWGIYTDKLIF. The chain employs TRDV1 and TRDJ1; 11 positions match TRDD3. Assignment of the J gene here rests on matching the DNA to germline, because TCRdb gives none. J was trimmed by 0 bases and V by 0 bases; bases with no gene match: 18. CDR1 and CDR2 from the germline V gene are TSWWSYY and QGS. This CDR3 spans 22 amino acids.

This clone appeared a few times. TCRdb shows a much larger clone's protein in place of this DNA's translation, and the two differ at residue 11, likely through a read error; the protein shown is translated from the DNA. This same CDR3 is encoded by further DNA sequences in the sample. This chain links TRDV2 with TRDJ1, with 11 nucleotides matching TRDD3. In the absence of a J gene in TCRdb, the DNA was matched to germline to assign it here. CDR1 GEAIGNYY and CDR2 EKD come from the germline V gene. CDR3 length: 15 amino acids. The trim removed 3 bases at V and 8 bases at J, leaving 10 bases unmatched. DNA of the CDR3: TGTGCCTGTGACCCCCTGGGGGATACAGCGGAGAAACTCATCTTT. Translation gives CACDPLGDTAEKLIF.

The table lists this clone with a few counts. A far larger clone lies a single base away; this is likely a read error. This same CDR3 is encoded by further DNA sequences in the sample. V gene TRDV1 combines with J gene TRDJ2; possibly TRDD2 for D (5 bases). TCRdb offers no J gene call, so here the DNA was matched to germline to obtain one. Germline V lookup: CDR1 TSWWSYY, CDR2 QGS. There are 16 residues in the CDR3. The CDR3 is CALGGKPYRLSAQLFF. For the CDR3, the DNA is TGTGCCCTTGGTGGTAAGCCCTACCGGTTGTCAGCACAACTCTTCTTT.

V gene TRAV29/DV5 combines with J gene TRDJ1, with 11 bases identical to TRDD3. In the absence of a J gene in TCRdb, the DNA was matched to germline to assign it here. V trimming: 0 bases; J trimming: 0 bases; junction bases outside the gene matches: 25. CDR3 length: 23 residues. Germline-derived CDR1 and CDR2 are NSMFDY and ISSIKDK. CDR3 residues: CAASAGSFPPILGDRHHTDKLIF. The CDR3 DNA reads TGTGCAGCAAGCGCGGGGAGCTTCCCACCCATACTGGGGGATAGGCACCACACCGATAAACTCATCTTT. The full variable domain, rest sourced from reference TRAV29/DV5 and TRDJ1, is DQQVKQNSPSLSVQEGRISILNCDYTNSMFDYFLWYKKYPAEGPTFLISISSIKDKNEDGRFTVFLNKSAKHLSLHIVPSQPGDSAVYFCAASAGSFPPILGDRHHTDKLIFGKGTRVTVEP.

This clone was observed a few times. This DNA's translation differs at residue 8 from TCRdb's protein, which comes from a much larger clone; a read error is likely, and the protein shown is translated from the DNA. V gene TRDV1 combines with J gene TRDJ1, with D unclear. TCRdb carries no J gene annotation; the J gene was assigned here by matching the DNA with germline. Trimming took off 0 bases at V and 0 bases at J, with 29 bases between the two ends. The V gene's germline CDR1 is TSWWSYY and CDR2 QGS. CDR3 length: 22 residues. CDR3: CALGELTGWHRRKGFHTDKLIF. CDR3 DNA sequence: TGTGCTCTTGGGGAACTTACCGGGTGGCACCGCCGAAAGGGGTTCCACACCGATAAACTCATCTTT.

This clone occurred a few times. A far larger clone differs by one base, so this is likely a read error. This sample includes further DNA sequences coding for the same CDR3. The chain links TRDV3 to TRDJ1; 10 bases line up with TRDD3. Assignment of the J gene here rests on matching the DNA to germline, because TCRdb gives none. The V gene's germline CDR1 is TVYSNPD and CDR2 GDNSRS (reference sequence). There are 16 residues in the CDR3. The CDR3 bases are TGCGCCTGTGTTTTACTGGGGGATTTGTACACCGATAAACTCATCTTT. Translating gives CACVLLGDLYTDKLIF.

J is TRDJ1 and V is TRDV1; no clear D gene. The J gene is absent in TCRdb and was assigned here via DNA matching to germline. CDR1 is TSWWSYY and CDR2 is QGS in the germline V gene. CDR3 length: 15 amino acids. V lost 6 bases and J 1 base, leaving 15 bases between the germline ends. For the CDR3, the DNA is TGTGCTCTTGGAGCCGAGACTAGCCCCACCGATAAACTCATCTTT. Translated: CALGAETSPTDKLIF.

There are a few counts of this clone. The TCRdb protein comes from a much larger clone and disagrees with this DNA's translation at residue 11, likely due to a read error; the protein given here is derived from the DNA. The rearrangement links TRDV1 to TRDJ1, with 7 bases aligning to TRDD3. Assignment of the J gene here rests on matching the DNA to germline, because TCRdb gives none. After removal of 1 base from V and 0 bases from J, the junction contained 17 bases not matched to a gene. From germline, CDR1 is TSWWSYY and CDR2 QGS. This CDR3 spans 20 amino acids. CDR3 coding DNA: TGTGCTCTTGGGGAACATGGCTACTTGTACCGGGGGATTCACACCGATAAACTCATCTTT. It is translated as CALGEHGYLYRGIHTDKLIF.

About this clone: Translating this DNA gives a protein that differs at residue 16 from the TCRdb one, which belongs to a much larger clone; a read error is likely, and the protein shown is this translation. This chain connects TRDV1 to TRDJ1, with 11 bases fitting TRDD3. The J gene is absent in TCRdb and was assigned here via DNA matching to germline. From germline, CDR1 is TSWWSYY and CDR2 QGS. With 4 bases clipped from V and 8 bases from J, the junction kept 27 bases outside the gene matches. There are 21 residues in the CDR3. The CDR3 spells CALGAPFLRTVLGDITVKLIF. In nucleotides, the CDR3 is TGTGCTCTTGGGGCCCCGTTCCTACGGACTGTACTGGGGGATATTACAGTAAAACTCATCTTT.

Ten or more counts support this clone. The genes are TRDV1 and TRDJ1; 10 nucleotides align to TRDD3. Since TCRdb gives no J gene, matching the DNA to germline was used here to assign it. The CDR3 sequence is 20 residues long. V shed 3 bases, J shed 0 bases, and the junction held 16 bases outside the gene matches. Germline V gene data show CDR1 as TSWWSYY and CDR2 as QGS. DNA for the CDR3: TGTGCTCTTGGGGACTTCTCTCCTTGGGGGATACCGTGGTACACCGATAAACTCATCTTT. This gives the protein CALGDFSPWGIPWYTDKLIF.

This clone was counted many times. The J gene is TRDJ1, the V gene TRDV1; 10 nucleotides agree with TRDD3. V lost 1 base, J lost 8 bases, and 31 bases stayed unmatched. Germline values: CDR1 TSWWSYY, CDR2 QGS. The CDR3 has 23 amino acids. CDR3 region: CALGERDYETNEVGGYYSEKLIF. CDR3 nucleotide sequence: TGTGCTCTTGGGGAACGGGATTACGAAACCAACGAGGTTGGGGGATACTATTCGGAAAAACTCATCTTT.

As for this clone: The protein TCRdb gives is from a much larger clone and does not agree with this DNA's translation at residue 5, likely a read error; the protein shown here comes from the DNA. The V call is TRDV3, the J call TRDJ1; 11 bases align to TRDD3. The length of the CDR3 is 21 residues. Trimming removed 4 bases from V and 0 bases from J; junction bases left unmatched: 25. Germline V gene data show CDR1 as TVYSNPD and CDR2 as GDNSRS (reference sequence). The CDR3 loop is CAWGSLTILGDKGADTDKLIF. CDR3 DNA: TGTGCCTGGGGGAGTCTTACCATACTGGGGGATAAGGGTGCGGACACCGATAAACTCATCTTT. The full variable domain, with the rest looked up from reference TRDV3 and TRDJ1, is CDKVTQSSPDQTVASGSEVVLLCTYDTVYSNPDLFWYRIRPDYSFQFVFYGDNSRSEGADFTQGRFSVKHILTQKAFHLVISPVRTEDSATYYCAWGSLTILGDKGADTDKLIFGKGTRVTVEP.

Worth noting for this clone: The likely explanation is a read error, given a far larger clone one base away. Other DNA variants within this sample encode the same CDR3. CDR3 sequence: CACDMVGESTDKLIF. The CDR3 DNA follows: TGTGCCTGTGACATGGTAGGGGAGAGCACCGATAAACTCATCTTT. This chain joins TRDV2 and TRDJ1; D is possibly TRDD3 (5 bases). As TCRdb names no J gene, one was assigned here on the basis of a DNA match to germline. V was clipped by 2 bases and J by 1 base, with 13 bases between them. Germline CDR1 GEAIGNYY, CDR2 EKD. The CDR3 has 15 amino acids.

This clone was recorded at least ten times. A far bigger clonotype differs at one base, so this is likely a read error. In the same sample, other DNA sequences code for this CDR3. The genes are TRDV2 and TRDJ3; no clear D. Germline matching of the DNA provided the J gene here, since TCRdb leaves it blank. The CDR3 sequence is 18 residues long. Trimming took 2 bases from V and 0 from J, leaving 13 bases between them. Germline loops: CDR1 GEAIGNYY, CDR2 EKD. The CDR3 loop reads CACDKVPNLSWDTRQMFF. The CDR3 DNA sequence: TGTGCCTGTGACAAGGTGCCCAATCTCTCCTGGGACACCCGACAGATGTTTTTC.